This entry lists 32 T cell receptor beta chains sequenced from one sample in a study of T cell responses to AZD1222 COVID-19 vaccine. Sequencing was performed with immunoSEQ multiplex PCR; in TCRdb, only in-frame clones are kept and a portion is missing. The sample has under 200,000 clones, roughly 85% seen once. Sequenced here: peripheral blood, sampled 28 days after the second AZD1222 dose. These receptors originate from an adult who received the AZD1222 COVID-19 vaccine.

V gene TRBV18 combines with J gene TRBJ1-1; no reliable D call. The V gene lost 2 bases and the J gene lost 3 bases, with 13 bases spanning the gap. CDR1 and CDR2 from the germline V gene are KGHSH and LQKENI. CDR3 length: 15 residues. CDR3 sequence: CASSPVWGGDTEAFF. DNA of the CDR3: TGTGCCAGCTCACCAGTGTGGGGTGGTGACACTGAAGCTTTCTTT.

The DNA of the CDR3 is TGTGCCAGCAGCCAGATACAGGGTGGGGAGACCCAGTACTTC. This sequence encodes CASSQIQGGETQYF. V usage is TRBV5-6 and J usage is TRBJ2-5, with D tentatively TRBD1 (6 bases). The CDR3 spans 14 residues. V was shortened by 4 bases and J by 5 bases, with 15 bases between the two germline ends. Germline lookup yields CDR1 SGHDT and CDR2 YYEEEE.

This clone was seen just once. CDR3 coding DNA: TGCGCCAGCAGCTCTCGGACAGGGGGCACAGATACGCAGTATTTT. This gives the protein CASSSRTGGTDTQYF. The V and J genes are TRBV5-1 and TRBJ2-3; TRBD1 aligns across 9 bases. The CDR3 totals 15 residues. The germline CDR1 and CDR2 sequences are SGHRS and YFSETQ. Trimming cost V 3 bases and J 1 base; bases outside gene matches: 3.

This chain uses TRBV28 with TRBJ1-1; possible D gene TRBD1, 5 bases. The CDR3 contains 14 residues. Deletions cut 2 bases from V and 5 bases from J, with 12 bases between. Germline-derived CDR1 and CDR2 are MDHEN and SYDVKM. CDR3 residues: CASSLRGLRTEAFF. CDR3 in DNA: TGTGCCAGCAGTTTAAGGGGCCTGAGGACTGAAGCTTTCTTT.

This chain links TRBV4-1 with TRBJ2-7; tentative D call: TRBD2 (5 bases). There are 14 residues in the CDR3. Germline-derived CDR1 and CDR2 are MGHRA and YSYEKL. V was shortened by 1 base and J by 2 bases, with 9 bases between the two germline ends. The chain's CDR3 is CASSQGATTYEQYF. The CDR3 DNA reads TGCGCCAGCAGCCAAGGAGCGACTACCTACGAGCAGTACTTC.

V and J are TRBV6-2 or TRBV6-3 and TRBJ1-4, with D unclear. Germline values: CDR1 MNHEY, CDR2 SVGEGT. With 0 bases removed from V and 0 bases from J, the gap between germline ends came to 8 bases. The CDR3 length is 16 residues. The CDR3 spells CASSYSSEATNEKLFF. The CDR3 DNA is TGTGCCAGCAGTTACTCGTCAGAGGCAACTAATGAAAAACTGTTTTTT.

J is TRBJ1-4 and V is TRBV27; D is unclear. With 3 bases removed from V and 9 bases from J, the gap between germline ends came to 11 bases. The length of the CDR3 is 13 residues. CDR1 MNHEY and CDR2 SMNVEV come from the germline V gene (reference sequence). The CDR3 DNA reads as TGTGCCAGCAGTTTCTTACCGGTACAAAAACTGTTTTTT. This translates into CASSFLPVQKLFF. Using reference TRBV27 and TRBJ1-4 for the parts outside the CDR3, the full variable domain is EAQVTQNPRYLITVTGKKLTVTCSQNMNHEYMSWYRQDPGLGLRQIYYSMNVEVTDKGDVPEGYKVSRKEKRNFPLILESPSPNQTSLYFCASSFLPVQKLFFGSGTQLSVL.

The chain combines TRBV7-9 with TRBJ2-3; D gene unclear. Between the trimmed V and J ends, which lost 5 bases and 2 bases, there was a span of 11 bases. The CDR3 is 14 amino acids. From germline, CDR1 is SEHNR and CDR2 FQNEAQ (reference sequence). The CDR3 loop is CASSPSGATDTQYF. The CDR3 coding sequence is TGTGCCAGCAGCCCATCCGGAGCCACAGATACGCAGTATTTT. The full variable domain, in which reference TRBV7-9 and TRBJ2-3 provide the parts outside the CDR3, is DTGVSQNPRHKITKRGQNVTFRCDPISEHNRLYWYRQTLGQGPEFLTYFQNEAQLEKSRLLSDRFSAERPKGSFSTLEIQRTEQGDSAMYLCASSPSGATDTQYFGPGTRLTVL.

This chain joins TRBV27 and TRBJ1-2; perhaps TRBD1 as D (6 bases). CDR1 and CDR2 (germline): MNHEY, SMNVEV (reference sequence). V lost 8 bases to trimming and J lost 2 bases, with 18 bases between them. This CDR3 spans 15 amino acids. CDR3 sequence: CASCSGAGANYGYTF. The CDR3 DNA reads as TGTGCCAGCTGCAGCGGGGCAGGGGCGAACTATGGCTACACCTTC.

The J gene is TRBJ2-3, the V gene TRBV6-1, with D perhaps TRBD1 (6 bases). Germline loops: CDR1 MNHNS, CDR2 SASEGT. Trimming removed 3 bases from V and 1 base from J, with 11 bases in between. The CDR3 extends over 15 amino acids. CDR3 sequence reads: CASSDQAGGTDTQYF. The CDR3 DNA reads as TGTGCCAGCAGTGATCAGGCAGGGGGCACAGATACGCAGTATTTT.

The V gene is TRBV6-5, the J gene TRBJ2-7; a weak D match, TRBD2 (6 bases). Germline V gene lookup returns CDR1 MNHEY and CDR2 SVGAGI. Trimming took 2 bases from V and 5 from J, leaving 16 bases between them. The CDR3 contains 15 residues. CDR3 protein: CASSYIWGTPHEQYF. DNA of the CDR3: TGTGCCAGCAGTTACATCTGGGGGACTCCCCACGAGCAGTACTTC.

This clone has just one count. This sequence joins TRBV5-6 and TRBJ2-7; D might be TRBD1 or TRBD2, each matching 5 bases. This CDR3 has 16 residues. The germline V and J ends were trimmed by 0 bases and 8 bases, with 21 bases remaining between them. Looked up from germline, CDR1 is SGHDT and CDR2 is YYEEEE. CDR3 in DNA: TGTGCCAGCAGCTTGGAGGGGAGTTCGGGACCACCGAAGCAGTACTTC. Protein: CASSLEGSSGPPKQYF.

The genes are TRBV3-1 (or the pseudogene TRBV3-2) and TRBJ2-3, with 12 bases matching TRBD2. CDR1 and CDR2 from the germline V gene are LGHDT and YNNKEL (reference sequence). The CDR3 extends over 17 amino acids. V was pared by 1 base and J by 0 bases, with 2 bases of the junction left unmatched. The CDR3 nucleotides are TGTGCCAGCAGCCAAGCTAGCGGGGGGGGAAGCACAGATACGCAGTATTTT. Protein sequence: CASSQASGGGSTDTQYF.

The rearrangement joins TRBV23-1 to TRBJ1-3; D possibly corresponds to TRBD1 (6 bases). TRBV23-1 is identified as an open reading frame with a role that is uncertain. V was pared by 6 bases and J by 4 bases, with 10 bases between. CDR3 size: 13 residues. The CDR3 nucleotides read TGCGCCAGCAGCCAAGACAGGGGAAACACCATATATTTT. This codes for CASSQDRGNTIYF.

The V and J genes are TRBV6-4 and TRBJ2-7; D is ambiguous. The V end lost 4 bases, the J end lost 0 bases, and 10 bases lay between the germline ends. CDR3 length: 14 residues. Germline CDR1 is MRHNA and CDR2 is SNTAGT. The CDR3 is CASSADGSSYEQYF. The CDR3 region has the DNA TGTGCCAGCAGTGCGGACGGAAGCTCCTACGAGCAGTACTTC.

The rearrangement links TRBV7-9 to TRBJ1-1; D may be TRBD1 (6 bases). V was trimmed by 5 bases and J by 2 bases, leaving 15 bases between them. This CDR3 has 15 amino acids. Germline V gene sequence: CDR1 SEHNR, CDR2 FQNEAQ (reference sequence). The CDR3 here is CASSTLDRPNTEAFF. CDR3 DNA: TGTGCCAGCAGCACCCTTGACAGGCCAAACACTGAAGCTTTCTTT.

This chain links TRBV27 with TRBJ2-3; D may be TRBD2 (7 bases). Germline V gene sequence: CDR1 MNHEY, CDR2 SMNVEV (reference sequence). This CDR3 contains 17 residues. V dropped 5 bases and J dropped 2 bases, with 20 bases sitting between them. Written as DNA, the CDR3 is TGTGCCAGCAGTAGGGGGGGAGATTTGCGTTACACAGATACGCAGTATTTT. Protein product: CASSRGGDLRYTDTQYF.

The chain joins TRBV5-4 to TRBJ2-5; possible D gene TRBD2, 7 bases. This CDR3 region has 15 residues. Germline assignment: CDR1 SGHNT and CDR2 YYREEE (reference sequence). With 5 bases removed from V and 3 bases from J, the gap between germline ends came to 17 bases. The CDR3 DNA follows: TGTGCCAGCAGTATTAGTACAGGGAGGGAAGAGACCCAGTACTTC. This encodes CASSISTGREETQYF.

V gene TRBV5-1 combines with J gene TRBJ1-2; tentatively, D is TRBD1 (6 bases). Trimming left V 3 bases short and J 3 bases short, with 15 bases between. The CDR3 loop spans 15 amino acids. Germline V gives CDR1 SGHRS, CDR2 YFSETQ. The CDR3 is CASSSGQPPDYGYTF. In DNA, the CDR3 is TGCGCCAGCAGCTCCGGACAGCCACCTGACTATGGCTACACCTTC. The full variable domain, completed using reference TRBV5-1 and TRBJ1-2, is KAGVTQTPRYLIKTRGQQVTLSCSPISGHRSVSWYQQTPGQGLQFLFEYFSETQRNKGNFPGRFSGRQFSNSRSEMNVSTLELGDSALYLCASSSGQPPDYGYTFGSGTRLTVV.

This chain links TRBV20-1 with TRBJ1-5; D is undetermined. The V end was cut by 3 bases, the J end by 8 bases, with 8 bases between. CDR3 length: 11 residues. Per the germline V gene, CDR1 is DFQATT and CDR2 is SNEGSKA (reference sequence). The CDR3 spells CSASFGEPQHF. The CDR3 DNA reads TGCAGTGCTAGTTTTGGAGAGCCCCAGCATTTT.

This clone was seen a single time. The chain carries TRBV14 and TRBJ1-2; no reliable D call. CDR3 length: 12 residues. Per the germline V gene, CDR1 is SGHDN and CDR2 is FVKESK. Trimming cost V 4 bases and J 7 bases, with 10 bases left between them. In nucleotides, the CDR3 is TGTGCCAGCAGCCGATCTCTAGGTGGCTACACCTTC. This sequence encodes CASSRSLGGYTF.

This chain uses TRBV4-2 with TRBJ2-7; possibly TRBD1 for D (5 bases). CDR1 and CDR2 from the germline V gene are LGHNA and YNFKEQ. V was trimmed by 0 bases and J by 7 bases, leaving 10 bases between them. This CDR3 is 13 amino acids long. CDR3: CASSQDRGWEQYF. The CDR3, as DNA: TGTGCCAGCAGCCAAGATAGGGGCTGGGAGCAGTACTTC.

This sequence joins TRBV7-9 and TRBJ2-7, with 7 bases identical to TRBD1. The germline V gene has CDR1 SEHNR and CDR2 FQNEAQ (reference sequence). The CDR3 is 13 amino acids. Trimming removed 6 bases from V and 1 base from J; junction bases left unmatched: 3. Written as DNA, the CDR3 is TGTGCCAGCAGGACAGGGTTTTCCTACGAGCAGTACTTC. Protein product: CASRTGFSYEQYF.

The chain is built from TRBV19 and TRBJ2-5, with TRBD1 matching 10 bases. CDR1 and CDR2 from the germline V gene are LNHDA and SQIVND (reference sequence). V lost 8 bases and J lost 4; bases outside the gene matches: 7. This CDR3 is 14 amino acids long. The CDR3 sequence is CASRDRGRGETQYF. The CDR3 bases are TGTGCCAGTCGGGACAGGGGAAGGGGAGAGACCCAGTACTTC.

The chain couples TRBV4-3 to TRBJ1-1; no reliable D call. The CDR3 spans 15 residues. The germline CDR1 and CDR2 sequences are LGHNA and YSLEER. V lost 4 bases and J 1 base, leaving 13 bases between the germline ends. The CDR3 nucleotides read TGCGCCAGCAGCCTCGGCACGATGGAGAACACTGAAGCTTTCTTT. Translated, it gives CASSLGTMENTEAFF.

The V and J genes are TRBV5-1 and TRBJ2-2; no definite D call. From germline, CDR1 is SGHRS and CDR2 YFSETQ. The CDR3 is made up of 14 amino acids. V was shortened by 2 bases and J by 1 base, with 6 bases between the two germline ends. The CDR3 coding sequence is TGCGCCAGCAGCTTCCGGGTGAACACCGGGGAGCTGTTTTTT. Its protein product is CASSFRVNTGELFF.

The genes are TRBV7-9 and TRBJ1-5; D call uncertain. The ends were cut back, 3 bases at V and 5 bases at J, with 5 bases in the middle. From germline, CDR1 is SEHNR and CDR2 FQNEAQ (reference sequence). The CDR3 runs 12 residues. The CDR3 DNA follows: TGTGCCAGCAGCTTGGGGTATCAGCCCCAGCATTTT. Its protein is CASSLGYQPQHF. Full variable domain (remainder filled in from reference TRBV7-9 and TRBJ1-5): DTGVSQNPRHKITKRGQNVTFRCDPISEHNRLYWYRQTLGQGPEFLTYFQNEAQLEKSRLLSDRFSAERPKGSFSTLEIQRTEQGDSAMYLCASSLGYQPQHFGDGTRLSIL.

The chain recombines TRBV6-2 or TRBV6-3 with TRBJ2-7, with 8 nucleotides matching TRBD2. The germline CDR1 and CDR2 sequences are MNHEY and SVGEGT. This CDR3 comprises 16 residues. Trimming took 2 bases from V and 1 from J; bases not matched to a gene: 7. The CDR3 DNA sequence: TGTGCCAGCAGTTACCCGGGAGGGAGACGATCCTACGAGCAGTACTTC. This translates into CASSYPGGRRSYEQYF.

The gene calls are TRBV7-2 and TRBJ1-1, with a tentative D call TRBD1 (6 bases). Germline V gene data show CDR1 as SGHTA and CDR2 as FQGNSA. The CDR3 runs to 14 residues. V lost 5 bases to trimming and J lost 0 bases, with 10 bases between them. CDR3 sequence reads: CASSQQGMNTEAFF. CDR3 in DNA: TGTGCCAGCAGCCAACAGGGAATGAACACTGAAGCTTTCTTT.

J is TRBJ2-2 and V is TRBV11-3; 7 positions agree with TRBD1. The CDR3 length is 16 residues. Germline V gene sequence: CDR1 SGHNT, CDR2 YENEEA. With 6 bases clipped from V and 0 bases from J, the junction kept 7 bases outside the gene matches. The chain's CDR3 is CASSHDRDTNTGELFF. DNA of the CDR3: TGTGCCAGCAGTCACGACAGGGACACGAACACCGGGGAGCTGTTTTTT.

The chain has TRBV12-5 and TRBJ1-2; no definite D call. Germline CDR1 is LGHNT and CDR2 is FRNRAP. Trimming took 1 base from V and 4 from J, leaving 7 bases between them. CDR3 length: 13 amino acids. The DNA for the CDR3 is TGTGCTAGTGGTTTGGGCCGCCTCTATGGCTACACCTTC. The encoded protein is CASGLGRLYGYTF.

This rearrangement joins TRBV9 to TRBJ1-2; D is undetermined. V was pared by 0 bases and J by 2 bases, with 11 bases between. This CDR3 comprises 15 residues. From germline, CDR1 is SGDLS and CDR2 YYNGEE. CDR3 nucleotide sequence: TGTGCCAGCAGCGTAGACCCCCGGCCCAACTATGGCTACACCTTC. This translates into CASSVDPRPNYGYTF. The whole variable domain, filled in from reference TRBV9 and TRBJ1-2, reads DSGVTQTPKHLITATGQRVTLRCSPRSGDLSVYWYQQSLDQGLQFLIQYYNGEERAKGNILERFSAQQFPDLHSELNLSSLELGDSALYFCASSVDPRPNYGYTFGSGTRLTVV.